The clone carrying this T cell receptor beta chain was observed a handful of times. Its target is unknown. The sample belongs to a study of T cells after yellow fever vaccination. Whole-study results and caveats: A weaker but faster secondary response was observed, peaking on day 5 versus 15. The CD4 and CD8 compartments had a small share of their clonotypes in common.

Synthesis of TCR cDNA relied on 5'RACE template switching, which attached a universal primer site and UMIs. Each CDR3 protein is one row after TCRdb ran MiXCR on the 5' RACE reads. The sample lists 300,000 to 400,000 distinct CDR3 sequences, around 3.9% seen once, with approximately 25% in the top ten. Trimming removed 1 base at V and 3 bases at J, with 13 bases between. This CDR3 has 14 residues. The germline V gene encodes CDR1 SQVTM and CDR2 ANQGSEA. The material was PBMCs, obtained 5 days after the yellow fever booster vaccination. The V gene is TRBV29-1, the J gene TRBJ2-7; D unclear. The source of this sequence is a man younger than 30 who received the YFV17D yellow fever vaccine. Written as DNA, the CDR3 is TGCAGCGTTGAAGGACGTACCACCAGCTACGAGCAGTACTTC. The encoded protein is CSVEGRTTSYEQYF.